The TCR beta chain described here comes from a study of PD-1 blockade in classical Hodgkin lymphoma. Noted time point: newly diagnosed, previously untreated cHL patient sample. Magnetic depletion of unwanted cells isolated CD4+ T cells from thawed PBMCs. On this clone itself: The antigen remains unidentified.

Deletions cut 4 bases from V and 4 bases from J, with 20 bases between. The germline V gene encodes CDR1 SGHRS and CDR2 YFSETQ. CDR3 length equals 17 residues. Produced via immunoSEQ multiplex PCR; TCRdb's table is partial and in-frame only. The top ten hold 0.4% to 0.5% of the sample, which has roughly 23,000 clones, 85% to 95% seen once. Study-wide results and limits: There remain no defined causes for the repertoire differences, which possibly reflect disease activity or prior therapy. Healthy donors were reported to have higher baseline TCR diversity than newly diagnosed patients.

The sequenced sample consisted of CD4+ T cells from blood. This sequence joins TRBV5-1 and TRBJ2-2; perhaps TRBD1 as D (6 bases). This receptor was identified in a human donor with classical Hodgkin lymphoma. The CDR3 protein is CASSAGKVQGSTGELFF. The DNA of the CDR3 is TGCGCCAGCAGCGCAGGTAAAGTACAGGGATCCACCGGGGAGCTGTTTTTT.